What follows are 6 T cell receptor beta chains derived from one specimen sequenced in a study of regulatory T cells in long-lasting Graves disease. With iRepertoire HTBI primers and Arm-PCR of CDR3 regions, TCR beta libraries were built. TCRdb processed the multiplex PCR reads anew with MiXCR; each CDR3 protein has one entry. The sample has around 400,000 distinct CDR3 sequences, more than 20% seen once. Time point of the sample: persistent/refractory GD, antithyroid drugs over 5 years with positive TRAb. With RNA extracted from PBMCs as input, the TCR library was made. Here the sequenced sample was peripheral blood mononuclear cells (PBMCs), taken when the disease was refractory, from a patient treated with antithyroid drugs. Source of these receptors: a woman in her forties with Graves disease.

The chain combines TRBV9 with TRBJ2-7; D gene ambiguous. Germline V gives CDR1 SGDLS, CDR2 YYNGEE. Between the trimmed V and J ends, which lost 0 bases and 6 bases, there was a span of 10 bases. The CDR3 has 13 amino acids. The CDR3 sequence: CASSVDLAAEQYF. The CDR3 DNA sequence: TGTGCCAGCAGCGTAGATTTGGCGGCCGAGCAGTACTTC.

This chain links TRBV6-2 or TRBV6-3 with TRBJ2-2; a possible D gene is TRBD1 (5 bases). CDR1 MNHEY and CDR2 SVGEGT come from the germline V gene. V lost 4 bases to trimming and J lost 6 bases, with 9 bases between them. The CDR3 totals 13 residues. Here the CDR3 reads CASSWGASGELFF. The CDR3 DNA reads TGTGCCAGCAGTTGGGGCGCGTCCGGGGAGCTGTTTTTT.

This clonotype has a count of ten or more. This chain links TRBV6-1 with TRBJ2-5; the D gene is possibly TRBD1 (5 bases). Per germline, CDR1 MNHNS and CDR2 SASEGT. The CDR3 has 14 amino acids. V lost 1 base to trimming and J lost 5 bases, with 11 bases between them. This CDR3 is CASSEDPGRETQYF. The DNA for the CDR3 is TGTGCCAGCAGTGAAGATCCAGGGCGGGAGACCCAGTACTTC.

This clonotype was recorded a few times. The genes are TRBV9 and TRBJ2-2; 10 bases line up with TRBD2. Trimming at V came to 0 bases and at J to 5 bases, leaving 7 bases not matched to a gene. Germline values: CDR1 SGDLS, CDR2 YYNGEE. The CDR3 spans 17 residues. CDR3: CASSVVSTSGKTGELFF. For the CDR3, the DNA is TGTGCCAGCAGCGTAGTATCCACTAGCGGGAAAACCGGGGAGCTGTTTTTT.

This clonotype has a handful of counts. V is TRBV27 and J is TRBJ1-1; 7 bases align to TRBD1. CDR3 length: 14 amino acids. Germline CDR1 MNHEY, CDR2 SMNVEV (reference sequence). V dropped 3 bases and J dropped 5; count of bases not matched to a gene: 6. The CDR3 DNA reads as TGTGCCAGCAGTTTTGCAGGGGGAAGGACTGAAGCTTTCTTT. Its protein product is CASSFAGGRTEAFF.

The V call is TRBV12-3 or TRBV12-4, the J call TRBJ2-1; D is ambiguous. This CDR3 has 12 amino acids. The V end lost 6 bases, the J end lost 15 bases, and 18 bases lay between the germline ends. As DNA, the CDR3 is TGTGCCAGCAGCACACGTTGGCCTGGTCTGTTCTTC. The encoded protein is CASSTRWPGLFF.